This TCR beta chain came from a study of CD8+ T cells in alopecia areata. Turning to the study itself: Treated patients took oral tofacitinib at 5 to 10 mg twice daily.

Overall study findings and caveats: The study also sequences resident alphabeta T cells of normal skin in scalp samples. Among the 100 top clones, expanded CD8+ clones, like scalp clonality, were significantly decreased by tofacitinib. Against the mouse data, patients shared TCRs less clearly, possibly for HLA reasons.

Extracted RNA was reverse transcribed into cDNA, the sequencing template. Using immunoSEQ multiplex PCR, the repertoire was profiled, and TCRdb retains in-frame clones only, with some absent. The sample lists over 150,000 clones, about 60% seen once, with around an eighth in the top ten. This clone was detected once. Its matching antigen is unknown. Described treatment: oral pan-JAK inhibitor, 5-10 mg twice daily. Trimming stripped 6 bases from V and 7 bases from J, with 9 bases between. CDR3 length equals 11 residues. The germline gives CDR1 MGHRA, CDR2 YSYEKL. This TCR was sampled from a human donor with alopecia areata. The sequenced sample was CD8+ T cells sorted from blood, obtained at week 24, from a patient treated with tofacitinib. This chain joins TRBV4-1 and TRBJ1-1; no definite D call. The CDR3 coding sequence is TGCGCCAGCAGTCACAGCCTTGAAGCTTTCTTT. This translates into CASSHSLEAFF.